The 31 T cell receptor beta chains listed next were all sequenced from one sample in a study of CD8+ T cells in alopecia areata. Treatment specified: oral pan-JAK inhibitor, 5-10 mg twice daily. It was cDNA, reverse transcribed from extracted RNA, that served as the sequencing template. TCRdb's table, derived via immunoSEQ multiplex PCR, lists solely in-frame clones and lacks some. In the table there are approximately 150,000 clones, around 58% of which are singletons. The specimen was CD4+ T cells sorted from blood, collected at approximately week 55, from a patient treated with tofacitinib. Every receptor here comes from a human donor with alopecia areata.

The chain has TRBV7-9 and TRBJ2-1; TRBD2 matches at 9 bases. CDR1 and CDR2 from the germline V gene are SEHNR and FQNEAQ (reference sequence). CDR3 length: 15 residues. After removal of 3 bases from V and 5 bases from J, the junction contained 5 bases not matched to a gene. The CDR3 reads CASSFWTSENNEQFF. The CDR3 DNA reads TGTGCCAGCAGCTTTTGGACTAGCGAGAACAATGAGCAGTTCTTC.

The genes are TRBV7-2 and TRBJ1-4; possibly TRBD1 for D (5 bases). From germline, CDR1 is SGHTA and CDR2 FQGNSA. The ends were cut back, 5 bases at V and 8 bases at J, with 18 bases in the middle. The CDR3 is made up of 15 amino acids. CDR3 amino acids: CASSPIGTVREKLFF. The CDR3 DNA is TGTGCCAGCAGCCCAATCGGGACGGTCAGGGAAAAACTGTTTTTT.

The J gene is TRBJ2-7, the V gene TRBV4-1, with TRBD2 matching 11 bases. Per the germline V gene, CDR1 is MGHRA and CDR2 is YSYEKL. The CDR3 is 16 amino acids. Trimming at V came to 3 bases and at J to 2 bases, leaving 6 bases not matched to a gene. The CDR3 DNA sequence: TGCGCCAGCAGCCATTCCACACTAGCGGGGGCCTACGAGCAGTACTTC. Amino acid sequence: CASSHSTLAGAYEQYF.

This chain joins TRBV4-2 and TRBJ2-7, with a tentative D call TRBD1 (6 bases). Trimming cost V 6 bases and J 3 bases, with 15 bases left between them. This CDR3 region has 14 residues. Germline CDR1 LGHNA, CDR2 YNFKEQ. The CDR3: CASRGAGELYEQYF. In DNA form, the CDR3 reads TGTGCCAGCAGAGGAGCAGGGGAACTCTACGAGCAGTACTTC.

This chain links TRBV19 with TRBJ1-5; D may be TRBD1 (5 bases). With 6 bases removed from V and 6 bases from J, the gap between germline ends came to 12 bases. Germline CDR1 reads LNHDA; CDR2 reads SQIVND (reference sequence). The CDR3 totals 13 residues. The CDR3 here is CASRGGRGQPQHF. The DNA of the CDR3 is TGTGCCAGTAGGGGGGGACGGGGTCAGCCCCAGCATTTT.

The chain is built from TRBV7-9 and TRBJ1-2; 7 positions agree with TRBD1. CDR1 and CDR2 (germline): SEHNR, FQNEAQ (reference sequence). Trimming at V came to 5 bases and at J to 7 bases, leaving 4 bases not matched to a gene. This CDR3 has 12 amino acids. The CDR3 region is CASSNDRAGYTF. CDR3 DNA: TGTGCCAGCAGCAACGACAGGGCTGGCTACACCTTC. Combining the CDR3 with reference TRBV7-9 and TRBJ1-2 gives the whole variable domain DTGVSQNPRHKITKRGQNVTFRCDPISEHNRLYWYRQTLGQGPEFLTYFQNEAQLEKSRLLSDRFSAERPKGSFSTLEIQRTEQGDSAMYLCASSNDRAGYTFGSGTRLTVV.

The rearrangement links TRBV29-1 to TRBJ1-1; no definite D call. Germline CDR1 and CDR2: SQVTM and ANQGSEA. The CDR3 is 13 residues long. V shed 4 bases and J shed 4 bases, with 13 bases lying between them. The CDR3 coding sequence is TGCAGCGTTGCTGGCCTGACCAGCACTGAAGCTTTCTTT. The encoded protein is CSVAGLTSTEAFF.

This clone was counted only a few times. The CDR3 nucleotides are TGTGCCGCAAGTCAGGGTGGGAGTTCACCCCTCCACTTT. Residues: CAASQGGSSPLHF. The V call is TRBV19, the J call TRBJ1-6, with D possibly being TRBD1 (5 bases). This CDR3 region has 13 residues. V dropped 11 bases and J dropped 9 bases, with 17 bases sitting between them. Germline CDR1 is LNHDA and CDR2 is SQIVND (reference sequence).

This clone was seen more than once but under ten times. This chain connects TRBV14 to TRBJ2-6; either TRBD1 or TRBD2 may fit D (5 bases each). The germline V gene encodes CDR1 SGHDN and CDR2 FVKESK. The CDR3 sequence is 18 residues long. Trimming removed 1 base at V and 0 bases at J, with 13 bases between. This chain's CDR3 is CASSQGRGDISGANVLTF. The CDR3 DNA reads TGTGCCAGCAGCCAAGGAAGGGGAGATATCTCTGGGGCCAACGTCCTGACTTTC. Full variable domain (remainder filled in from reference TRBV14 and TRBJ2-6): EAGVTQFPSHSVIEKGQTVTLRCDPISGHDNLYWYRRVMGKEIKFLLHFVKESKQDESGMPNNRFLAERTGGTYSTLKVQPAELEDSGVYFCASSQGRGDISGANVLTFGAGSRLTVL.

The gene calls are TRBV15 and TRBJ2-1; the match to TRBD1 covers 8 bases. The V gene end was trimmed by 3 bases and the J gene end by 6 bases; junction bases not matched to a gene: 7. Germline lookup yields CDR1 LNHNV and CDR2 YYDKDF (reference sequence). The CDR3 has 15 amino acids. CDR3 in amino acids: CATSSDRGSGNEQFF. The CDR3 region has the DNA TGTGCCACCAGCAGTGACAGGGGTTCGGGCAATGAGCAGTTCTTC.

This chain connects TRBV5-6 to TRBJ2-5; TRBD1 might be the D (5 bases). There are 15 residues in the CDR3. With 0 bases removed from V and 2 bases from J, the gap between germline ends came to 11 bases. Germline values: CDR1 SGHDT, CDR2 YYEEEE. CDR3 in amino acids: CASSLGQGNQETQYF. The CDR3 bases are TGTGCCAGCAGCTTGGGGCAGGGAAATCAAGAGACCCAGTACTTC.

Notes on this clone: Mismatch with germline at one junction end may stem from a read error. The chain is built from TRBV7-9 and TRBJ2-3; the match to TRBD1 covers 7 bases. Germline loops: CDR1 SEHNR, CDR2 FQNEAQ (reference sequence). The CDR3 has 13 residues. As DNA, the CDR3 is TGTGCCAGCACAGAGGGGGACAGCGCGCCTCTCCCTTTT. It yields the protein CASTEGDSAPLPF.

The chain joins TRBV5-6 to TRBJ2-1; 7 bases agree with TRBD2. The V segment lost 5 bases and the J segment 11 bases; nucleotides outside the gene matches: 16. From germline, CDR1 is SGHDT and CDR2 YYEEEE. The length of the CDR3 is 15 residues. CDR3 residues: CASRQGGWGNNQQFF. CDR3 coding DNA: TGTGCCAGCAGGCAGGGAGGGTGGGGAAATAATCAGCAGTTCTTC.

This clone turned up a few times. The genes are TRBV6-5 and TRBJ2-3; D ambiguous. V was clipped by 5 bases and J by 6 bases, with 9 bases between them. This CDR3 is 12 amino acids long. Germline V CDR1 and CDR2: MNHEY, SVGAGI. The CDR3 reads CASSDTRDTQYF. The CDR3 nucleotides read TGTGCCAGCAGTGACACCCGGGATACGCAGTATTTT.

This clone was detected once. The chain is built from TRBV7-3 and TRBJ2-1, with TRBD1 identical over 9 bases. Per germline, CDR1 SGHTA and CDR2 FQGTGA. This CDR3 has 14 amino acids. Unmatched junction bases numbered 5, after V lost 4 bases and J lost 7 bases. This CDR3 reads CASSSRDRVNEQFF. CDR3 DNA sequence: TGTGCCAGCAGCTCGCGGGACAGGGTGAATGAGCAGTTCTTC.

Notes on this clone: At one end the junction does not follow the germline gene, possibly because of a read error. The chain joins TRBV4-1 to TRBJ1-5; 8 bases are a match to TRBD1. Germline V gene lookup returns CDR1 MGHRA and CDR2 YSYEKL. The CDR3 extends over 16 amino acids. The CDR3 coding sequence is TGCGCCAGCAGCCAAGTAACGGGACAGGCCGATCAGTCCCAGCATTTT. It translates to CASSQVTGQADQSQHF.

This clone was detected only a few times. This chain links TRBV25-1 with TRBJ2-3; D gene uncertain. Germline V lookup: CDR1 MGHDK, CDR2 SYGVNS. Trimming pared 1 base from V and 1 base from J, leaving 12 bases between. The CDR3 totals 16 residues. DNA of the CDR3: TGTGCCAGCAGTGAATCGATAGGCCTCGGCACAGATACGCAGTATTTT. Protein sequence: CASSESIGLGTDTQYF.

The genes are TRBV7-2 and TRBJ2-7; D is unresolved. Germline values: CDR1 SGHTA, CDR2 FQGNSA. The CDR3 consists of 11 residues. Trimming removed 5 bases at V and 0 bases at J, with 2 bases between. The chain's CDR3 is CASSPSYEQYF. The CDR3 region has the DNA TGTGCCAGCAGCCCCTCCTACGAGCAGTACTTC.

This clone was seen a handful of times. V and J are TRBV7-9 and TRBJ2-7, with D unresolved. Germline CDR1 is SEHNR and CDR2 is FQNEAQ (reference sequence). The germline V and J ends were trimmed by 1 base and 7 bases, with 20 bases remaining between them. This CDR3 contains 16 residues. CDR3 residues: CASSLGSFPYSTEQYF. CDR3 DNA sequence: TGTGCCAGCAGCTTAGGGTCCTTCCCGTACTCGACTGAGCAGTACTTC.

This clone was detected only a few times. This sample includes further DNA sequences coding for the same CDR3. The V gene is TRBV29-1, the J gene TRBJ1-1; D is unclear. From germline, CDR1 is SQVTM and CDR2 ANQGSEA. The CDR3 consists of 13 residues. Trimming removed 4 bases at V and 0 bases at J, with 9 bases between. The CDR3: CSVARRLNTEAFF. CDR3 DNA sequence: TGCAGCGTTGCGAGACGGTTGAACACTGAAGCTTTCTTT.

The V call is TRBV18, the J call TRBJ2-7; D remains unclear. V gave up 4 bases and J gave up 4 bases, with 5 bases separating them. The CDR3 contains 11 residues. Germline CDR1 reads KGHSH; CDR2 reads LQKENI. Written as DNA, the CDR3 is TGTGCCAGCTCACTAGAATACGAGCAGTACTTC. Translated: CASSLEYEQYF.

This clone was seen at least ten times. This sequence joins TRBV7-9 and TRBJ2-5, with TRBD2 identical over 14 bases. Per the germline V gene, CDR1 is SEHNR and CDR2 is FQNEAQ (reference sequence). CDR3 length equals 15 residues. Losses at the gene ends were 5 bases for V and 5 bases for J; bases not matched to a gene: 4. CDR3 loop: CASSRLAGGKETQYF. The CDR3, as DNA: TGTGCCAGCAGCAGACTAGCGGGGGGGAAGGAGACCCAGTACTTC.

This chain joins TRBV29-1 and TRBJ1-5, with D unresolved. The length of the CDR3 is 13 residues. Trimming shortened V by 1 base and J by 4 bases, and 8 bases separated the two germline ends. Germline V gene lookup returns CDR1 SQVTM and CDR2 ANQGSEA. The DNA of the CDR3 is TGCAGCGTTGAAGGGGGTGGTAATCAGCCCCAGCATTTT. As protein: CSVEGGGNQPQHF.

This clone was picked up a small number of times. The rearrangement joins TRBV28 to TRBJ1-4; 9 bases map to TRBD1. The CDR3 is made up of 14 amino acids. The V and J ends lost 6 bases and 7 bases, in that order; junction bases with no gene match: 6. Germline-derived CDR1 and CDR2 are MDHEN and SYDVKM. CDR3 in DNA: TGTGCCAGCAGGGTCCGGGACAGGGCTGAAAAACTGTTTTTT. Translated: CASRVRDRAEKLFF.

The CDR3 DNA is TGTGCCAGCAGCTTGAAGCTGAACAGGGGGAACAACGAGCAGTACTTC. It specifies CASSLKLNRGNNEQYF. The V gene is TRBV5-5, the J gene TRBJ2-7, with 8 bases that match TRBD1. V was pared by 1 base and J by 5 bases, with 11 bases of the junction left unmatched. This CDR3 has 16 amino acids. CDR1 and CDR2 from the germline V gene are SGHKS and YYEKEE (reference sequence).

The chain recombines TRBV30 with TRBJ1-2; D gene ambiguous. The germline CDR1 and CDR2 sequences are GTSNPN and SVGIG (reference sequence). Trimming removed 5 bases from V and 8 bases from J, with 12 bases in between. The CDR3 is made up of 11 amino acids. This CDR3 reads CAWAEAWGYTF. CDR3 sequence (DNA): TGTGCCTGGGCGGAGGCTTGGGGCTACACCTTC.

This chain connects TRBV5-1 to TRBJ2-5, with TRBD2 as a possible D gene (5 bases). Trimming took off 0 bases at V and 2 bases at J, with 11 bases between the two ends. CDR3 size: 15 residues. Germline V gene lookup returns CDR1 SGHRS and CDR2 YFSETQ. The CDR3 DNA reads as TGCGCCAGCAGCTTGGATAGGACTGATCAAGAGACCCAGTACTTC. This encodes CASSLDRTDQETQYF.

This clone has more than one count but fewer than ten. The rearrangement uses TRBV7-9 and TRBJ1-1; D remains unclear. The CDR3 is 13 residues long. V was cut by 5 bases and J by 4 bases, with 11 bases left in between. Per the germline V gene, CDR1 is SEHNR and CDR2 is FQNEAQ (reference sequence). CDR3 loop: CASSKEVVTEAFF. The DNA for the CDR3 is TGTGCCAGCAGCAAGGAGGTCGTCACTGAAGCTTTCTTT.

This clone was detected a few times. V is TRBV5-1 and J is TRBJ1-1; the D is unclear. Germline CDR1 reads SGHRS; CDR2 reads YFSETQ. CDR3 length equals 14 residues. The germline V and J ends were trimmed by 4 bases and 2 bases, with 12 bases remaining between them. The CDR3 sequence is CASSPRTENTEAFF. CDR3 bases: TGCGCCAGCAGCCCCCGGACGGAAAACACTGAAGCTTTCTTT.

CDR3: CASTQDQYEQYF. The CDR3 bases are TGTGCCAGCACCCAGGACCAATACGAGCAGTACTTC. The chain employs TRBV2 and TRBJ2-7; no firm D call. The CDR3 is made up of 12 amino acids. Trimming removed 7 bases at V and 4 bases at J, with 11 bases between. The germline V gene encodes CDR1 SNHLY and CDR2 FYNNEI.

The chain joins TRBV30 to TRBJ1-1; D gene ambiguous. V shed 0 bases and J shed 1 base, with 12 bases lying between them. The germline V gene encodes CDR1 GTSNPN and CDR2 SVGIG (reference sequence). The CDR3 has 15 amino acids. This CDR3 is CAWSVQRGKNTEAFF. For the CDR3, the DNA is TGTGCCTGGAGTGTACAGAGAGGAAAGAACACTGAAGCTTTCTTT. The entire variable domain, with the rest obtained from reference TRBV30 and TRBJ1-1, is as follows: SQTIHQWPATLVQPVGSPLSLECTVEGTSNPNLYWYRQAAGRGLQLLFYSVGIGQISSEVPQNLSASRPQDRQFILSSKKLLLSDSGFYLCAWSVQRGKNTEAFFGQGTRLTVV.